This T cell receptor beta chain appears in the sequencing data of a study of Graves' ophthalmopathy and Graves' hyperthyroidism. Amplified material comprised TCR beta CDR3 regions derived from RNA transcripts. An opening RT-PCR round employed HTBI primers and preceded a second-round multiplex PCR. TCRdb fed the multiplex PCR reads into MiXCR, producing one record per CDR3 protein. The table has 650,000 to 900,000 distinct CDR3 sequences, 35% to 50% seen once. This clonotype was seen repeatedly, ten times or more. Patients with other autoimmune diseases, uncontrolled infections, pregnancy or lactation were excluded. This CDR3 contains 18 residues. In germline, CDR1 is LNHNV, CDR2 YYDKDF (reference sequence). J gave up 5 bases and V 0 bases, and 10 bases lay outside the gene matches.

The V and J genes are TRBV15 and TRBJ1-2, with 12 bases that match TRBD1. The source of this sequence is an adult man with Graves' ophthalmopathy. Sequenced: peripheral blood. This CDR3 is CATSRELRDRGRRYGYTF. As DNA, the CDR3 is TGTGCCACCAGCAGAGAACTTCGGGACAGGGGGCGCCGATATGGCTACACCTTC. Drawing the rest from reference TRBV15 and TRBJ1-2, the complete variable domain is DAMVIQNPRYQVTQFGKPVTLSCSQTLNHNVMYWYQQKSSQAPKLLFHYYDKDFNNEADTPDNFQSRRPNTSFCFLDIRSPGLGDTAMYLCATSRELRDRGRRYGYTFGSGTRLTVV.